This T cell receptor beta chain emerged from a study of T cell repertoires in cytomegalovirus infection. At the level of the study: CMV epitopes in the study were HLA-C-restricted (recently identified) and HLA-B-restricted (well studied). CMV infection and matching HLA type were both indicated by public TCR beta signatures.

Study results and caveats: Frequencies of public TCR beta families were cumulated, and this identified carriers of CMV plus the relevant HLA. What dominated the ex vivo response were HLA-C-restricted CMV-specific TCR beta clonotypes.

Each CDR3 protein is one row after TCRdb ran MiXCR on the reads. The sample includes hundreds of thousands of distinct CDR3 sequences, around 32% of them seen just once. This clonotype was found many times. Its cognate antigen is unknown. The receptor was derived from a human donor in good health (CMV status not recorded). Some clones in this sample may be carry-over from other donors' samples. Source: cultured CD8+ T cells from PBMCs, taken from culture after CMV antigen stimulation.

This CDR3 reads CASSLVGRNSNQPQHF. As DNA, the CDR3 is TGTGCCAGCAGCTTAGTAGGCCGGAATAGCAATCAGCCCCAGCATTTT. The chain uses TRBV7-2 and TRBJ1-5; no firm D call. The CDR3 has 16 residues. Germline loops: CDR1 SGHTA, CDR2 FQGNSA. The V end was cut by 1 base, the J end by 0 bases, with 10 bases between.